The 32 T cell receptor beta chains listed next were all sequenced from one sample in a study of blood T cell repertoires in COVID-19. Clones were read by immunoSEQ multiplex PCR, and TCRdb kept only the in-frame ones, dropping some. The sample yields about 370,000 clones, approximately 88% seen once. Source material: peripheral blood. These receptors were collected from a woman under 40 with COVID-19, enrolled during active disease.

V is TRBV19 and J is TRBJ2-3, with 7 bases matching TRBD1. The CDR3 spans 13 residues. The ends lost 4 bases at V and 8 bases at J; junction bases unmatched: 6. Germline V gives CDR1 LNHDA, CDR2 SQIVND (reference sequence). In DNA, the CDR3 is TGTGCCAGTAGTAAGATACAGGGGTCTACGCAGTATTTT. The encoded protein is CASSKIQGSTQYF. The full variable domain, rest sourced from reference TRBV19 and TRBJ2-3, is DGGITQSPKYLFRKEGQNVTLSCEQNLNHDAMYWYRQDPGQGLRLIYYSQIVNDFQKGDIAEGYSVSREKKESFPLTVTSAQKNPTAFYLCASSKIQGSTQYFGPGTRLTVL.

This clone was detected only once. The gene calls are TRBV6-2 or TRBV6-3 and TRBJ2-5; no firm D call. Deletions cut 3 bases from V and 2 bases from J, with 16 bases between. The CDR3 covers 16 residues. Per the germline V gene, CDR1 is MNHEY and CDR2 is SVGEGT. CDR3 DNA: TGTGCCAGCAGTTATGGCTCGGCGGCAACGCAAGAGACCCAGTACTTC. It yields the protein CASSYGSAATQETQYF.

Concerning this clone: Germline and junction disagree at one end, which may indicate a read error. The rearrangement joins TRBV25-1 to TRBJ2-5; a possible D gene is TRBD2 (6 bases). Germline V gives CDR1 MGHDK, CDR2 SYGVNS. This CDR3 has 14 amino acids. The CDR3 DNA is TGTGCCAGTAGTGTGGCGGGAAGGGAAGAGACCCAGTACTTC. Residues: CASSVAGREETQYF.

This clone has more than one count but fewer than ten. The rearrangement uses TRBV5-1 and TRBJ1-2; no clear D gene. The CDR3 consists of 14 residues. Germline CDR1 reads SGHRS; CDR2 reads YFSETQ. The V and J ends lost 0 bases and 4 bases respectively, with 10 bases between them. The CDR3 DNA is TGCGCCAGCAGCTTGGATCCAGGATTCTATGGCTACACCTTC. Encoded protein: CASSLDPGFYGYTF. The whole variable domain, remainder taken from reference TRBV5-1 and TRBJ1-2, is KAGVTQTPRYLIKTRGQQVTLSCSPISGHRSVSWYQQTPGQGLQFLFEYFSETQRNKGNFPGRFSGRQFSNSRSEMNVSTLELGDSALYLCASSLDPGFYGYTFGSGTRLTVV.

The chain recombines TRBV9 with TRBJ2-6, with a weak D call TRBD1 (5 bases). V was pared by 5 bases and J by 0 bases, with 9 bases between. The CDR3 extends over 15 amino acids. The germline V gene encodes CDR1 SGDLS and CDR2 YYNGEE. For the CDR3, the DNA is TGTGCCAGCAGATTAGACAGCTCTGGGGCCAACGTCCTGACTTTC. It encodes CASRLDSSGANVLTF.

The sample holds one count of this clone. CDR3 in DNA: TGTGCCATCGGGAGGGATGGAGGGGTATGGAACGAGCAGTACTTC. This translates into CAIGRDGGVWNEQYF. The chain carries TRBV10-3 and TRBJ2-7, with 7 bases lining up with TRBD2. Looked up from germline, CDR1 is ENHRY and CDR2 is SYGVKD. The CDR3 loop spans 15 amino acids. The J segment lost 5 bases and the V segment lost 8 bases, leaving 15 bases of the junction unmatched.

V usage is TRBV19 and J usage is TRBJ2-5; D unclear. This CDR3 is built from 14 residues. Germline V gene lookup returns CDR1 LNHDA and CDR2 SQIVND (reference sequence). The ends were cut back, 5 bases at V and 3 bases at J, with 13 bases in the middle. CDR3 loop: CASSVSQVEETQYF. In DNA, the CDR3 is TGTGCCAGTAGTGTCTCCCAGGTGGAAGAGACCCAGTACTTC.

About this clone itself: Other DNA sequences from this sample encode an identical CDR3 as well. The gene calls are TRBV9 and TRBJ2-3; 10 bases fit TRBD2. There are 16 residues in the CDR3. The trim removed 0 bases at V and 2 bases at J, leaving 3 bases unmatched. CDR1 and CDR2 (germline): SGDLS, YYNGEE. This CDR3 is CASSVALAGATDTQYF. The CDR3 nucleotides are TGTGCCAGCAGCGTAGCTCTAGCGGGGGCCACAGATACGCAGTATTTT.

The rearrangement joins TRBV29-1 to TRBJ2-1; TRBD1 is a possible D gene (6 bases). Per germline, CDR1 SQVTM and CDR2 ANQGSEA. Trimming stripped 0 bases from V and 0 bases from J, with 15 bases between. The CDR3 runs to 17 residues. CDR3 residues: CSVEDRGRGRSYNEQFF. The CDR3 DNA reads as TGCAGCGTTGAAGATCGGGGCAGGGGTCGCTCCTACAATGAGCAGTTCTTC.

V and J are TRBV14 and TRBJ2-5, with TRBD1 as a possible D gene (6 bases). V was shortened by 4 bases and J by 7 bases, with 19 bases between the two germline ends. Germline values: CDR1 SGHDN, CDR2 FVKESK. The CDR3 is 15 amino acids. The CDR3 DNA reads as TGTGCCAGCAGCCCCAGAACAGGGCCCGAGGGGACCCAGTACTTC. Translation: CASSPRTGPEGTQYF.

This chain joins TRBV4-3 and TRBJ1-6; 8 nucleotides align to TRBD1. The CDR3 spans 17 residues. The germline CDR1 and CDR2 sequences are LGHNA and YSLEER. Losses at the gene ends were 2 bases for V and 5 bases for J; bases not matched to a gene: 8. The CDR3 is CASSQSVQGANNSPLHF. The CDR3 DNA reads as TGCGCCAGCAGCCAATCCGTCCAGGGGGCGAATAATTCACCCCTCCACTTT.

Here the CDR3 DNA reads TGTGCCAGCAGCCAAGAGTCGGGAGGAGTTGGGACCCAGTACTTC. It translates to CASSQESGGVGTQYF. The chain carries TRBV4-2 and TRBJ2-5; 7 nucleotides match TRBD2. Germline trimming cut 0 bases from V and 7 bases from J; bases unmatched to any gene: 8. Germline-derived CDR1 and CDR2 are LGHNA and YNFKEQ. This CDR3 is built from 15 residues.

The rearrangement links TRBV28 to TRBJ2-2; D might be TRBD2 (5 bases). Trimming took 5 bases from V and 4 from J, leaving 17 bases between them. Germline V lookup: CDR1 MDHEN, CDR2 SYDVKM. The CDR3 contains 16 residues. The CDR3 spells CASSRTPPLATGELFF. The CDR3, as DNA: TGTGCCAGCAGTAGGACTCCTCCATTGGCCACCGGGGAGCTGTTTTTT.

V and J are TRBV11-2 and TRBJ1-3; 7 bases line up with TRBD1. Losses at the gene ends were 1 base for V and 1 base for J; bases not matched to a gene: 10. CDR1 and CDR2 from the germline V gene are SGHAT and FQNNGV. This CDR3 spans 18 amino acids. The CDR3 DNA sequence: TGTGCCAGCAGCTTAGGTTCTTCAGGGGGGTCATCTGGAAACACCATATATTTT. Residues: CASSLGSSGGSSGNTIYF.

This chain connects TRBV7-8 to TRBJ1-3; D unclear. V lost 1 base to trimming and J lost 0 bases, with 13 bases between them. The CDR3 loop spans 17 amino acids. Germline V CDR1 and CDR2: SGHVS, FQNEAQ. The chain's CDR3 is CASSLVSQKTSGNTIYF. Here the CDR3 DNA reads TGTGCCAGCAGCTTAGTCTCCCAGAAAACCTCTGGAAACACCATATATTTT. The full variable domain, in which reference TRBV7-8 and TRBJ1-3 provide the parts outside the CDR3, is GAGVSQSPRYKVAKRGQDVALRCDPISGHVSLFWYQQALGQGPEFLTYFQNEAQLDKSGLPSDRFFAERPEGSVSTLKIQRTQQEDSAVYLCASSLVSQKTSGNTIYFGEGSWLTVV.

The V gene is TRBV5-1, the J gene TRBJ2-2, with 7 bases that match TRBD1. Germline V CDR1 and CDR2: SGHRS, YFSETQ. This CDR3 region has 14 residues. The ends lost 7 bases at V and 8 bases at J; junction bases unmatched: 11. CDR3 sequence: CASQPGQLTGELFF. CDR3 in DNA: TGCGCCAGCCAGCCGGGACAGCTGACGGGGGAGCTGTTTTTT.

V is TRBV5-1 and J is TRBJ1-4; 8 bases align to TRBD1. Germline V CDR1 and CDR2: SGHRS, YFSETQ. The CDR3 is 16 amino acids. The V gene end was trimmed by 0 bases and the J gene end by 8 bases; junction bases not matched to a gene: 9. CDR3 amino acids: CASSLGSRGREEKLFF. The CDR3 DNA is TGCGCCAGCAGCTTGGGGTCCAGGGGGCGCGAAGAAAAACTGTTTTTT. Drawing the rest from reference TRBV5-1 and TRBJ1-4, the complete variable domain is KAGVTQTPRYLIKTRGQQVTLSCSPISGHRSVSWYQQTPGQGLQFLFEYFSETQRNKGNFPGRFSGRQFSNSRSEMNVSTLELGDSALYLCASSLGSRGREEKLFFGSGTQLSVL.

This clone was picked up one time. The chain uses TRBV11-2 and TRBJ2-3, with a possible D match to TRBD2 (6 bases). V gave up 1 base and J gave up 2 bases, with 10 bases separating them. CDR3 length equals 15 residues. Germline V lookup: CDR1 SGHAT, CDR2 FQNNGV. CDR3 amino acids: CASSLVRGLTDTQYF. The CDR3 coding sequence is TGTGCCAGCAGCTTAGTTCGGGGACTCACAGATACGCAGTATTTT.

The chain couples TRBV5-1 to TRBJ2-7, with TRBD1 matching 10 bases. Per the germline V gene, CDR1 is SGHRS and CDR2 is YFSETQ. V lost 3 bases and J lost 6; bases outside the gene matches: 9. CDR3 length: 15 amino acids. CDR3: CASSSRTGGNGEQYF. The CDR3 nucleotides are TGCGCCAGCAGCTCGAGGACAGGGGGGAATGGCGAGCAGTACTTC.

The chain employs TRBV30 and TRBJ2-3; D is perhaps TRBD1 (5 bases). V was cut by 0 bases and J by 9 bases, with 10 bases left in between. Germline V gene lookup returns CDR1 GTSNPN and CDR2 SVGIG (reference sequence). The CDR3 spans 12 residues. The CDR3 DNA follows: TGTGCCTGGAGTGTACAGGCCGAAACGCAGTATTTT. Translated: CAWSVQAETQYF. The full variable domain, its missing parts supplied by reference TRBV30 and TRBJ2-3, is SQTIHQWPATLVQPVGSPLSLECTVEGTSNPNLYWYRQAAGRGLQLLFYSVGIGQISSEVPQNLSASRPQDRQFILSSKKLLLSDSGFYLCAWSVQAETQYFGPGTRLTVL.

The chain uses TRBV6-5 and TRBJ1-6; possibly TRBD1 for D (6 bases). The germline CDR1 and CDR2 sequences are MNHEY and SVGAGI. The CDR3 is 14 residues long. Trimming shortened V by 6 bases and J by 8 bases, and 14 bases separated the two germline ends. The CDR3, as DNA: TGTGCCAGCAGCCAACAGGGAACAGATTCACCCCTCCACTTT. Translation gives CASSQQGTDSPLHF.

This rearrangement joins TRBV9 to TRBJ2-5, with a possible D match to TRBD2 (6 bases). Germline loops: CDR1 SGDLS, CDR2 YYNGEE. The CDR3 loop spans 14 amino acids. The V end was cut by 4 bases, the J end by 5 bases, with 15 bases between. The CDR3 DNA is TGTGCCAGCAGCTTCGCGACTAGGGCCGAGACCCAGTACTTC. Its protein product is CASSFATRAETQYF.

The genes are TRBV18 and TRBJ2-1; D uncertain. Per the germline V gene, CDR1 is KGHSH and CDR2 is LQKENI. The CDR3 is 15 amino acids. Trimming took 2 bases from V and 0 from J, leaving 8 bases between them. The CDR3 is CASSPLESSYNEQFF. DNA for the CDR3: TGTGCCAGCTCACCATTGGAGAGCTCCTACAATGAGCAGTTCTTC.

Only one count was recorded for this clone. The rearrangement joins TRBV5-1 to TRBJ1-4; D remains unclear. V was cut by 0 bases and J by 0 bases, with 3 bases left in between. CDR3 length: 14 residues. The germline gives CDR1 SGHRS, CDR2 YFSETQ. CDR3 coding DNA: TGCGCCAGCAGCTTGGCAGCAACTAATGAAAAACTGTTTTTT. Residues: CASSLAATNEKLFF.

The V call is TRBV2, the J call TRBJ1-6; 8 bases match TRBD1. V gave up 4 bases and J gave up 4 bases; unmatched junction bases: 0. The CDR3 sequence is 14 residues long. Germline loops: CDR1 SNHLY, CDR2 FYNNEI. The DNA for the CDR3 is TGTGCCAGCAGTGGGACAGGGTATAATTCACCCCTCCACTTT. Protein product: CASSGTGYNSPLHF.

V usage is TRBV6-5 and J usage is TRBJ2-5, with D possibly TRBD2 on 5 matching bases. Per the germline V gene, CDR1 is MNHEY and CDR2 is SVGAGI. CDR3 length: 15 residues. V was trimmed by 5 bases and J by 4 bases, leaving 17 bases between them. CDR3 loop: CASSLSRGIGETQYF. The DNA of the CDR3 is TGTGCCAGCAGTCTCTCTCGAGGGATTGGAGAGACCCAGTACTTC.

Remarks on this clone: Other DNA sequences in this sample translate to the same CDR3. V usage is TRBV5-1 and J usage is TRBJ1-3; TRBD1 aligns across 7 bases. The CDR3 loop spans 16 amino acids. J lost 0 bases, V lost 1 base, and 4 bases had no gene match. CDR1 is SGHRS and CDR2 is YFSETQ in the germline V gene. Here the CDR3 reads CASSLTGASSGNTIYF. CDR3 DNA sequence: TGCGCCAGCAGCTTGACAGGGGCTAGCTCTGGAAACACCATATATTTT.

The chain joins TRBV6-2 or TRBV6-3 to TRBJ2-3; the match to TRBD2 covers 11 bases. This CDR3 is built from 18 residues. With V trimmed by 0 bases and J by 7 bases, 12 bases remained unmatched. The germline V gene encodes CDR1 MNHEY and CDR2 SVGEGT. In DNA, the CDR3 is TGTGCCAGCAGTTACTCCTCGTCTTCCGGGACTAGCGGTCATACGCAGTATTTT. It encodes CASSYSSSSGTSGHTQYF.

The chain uses TRBV28 and TRBJ1-2; TRBD1 matches 9 bases. After removal of 3 bases from V and 6 bases from J, the junction contained 5 bases not matched to a gene. CDR1 and CDR2 (germline): MDHEN, SYDVKM. The CDR3 is made up of 14 amino acids. The CDR3 is CASSFFDRGNGYTF. The DNA for the CDR3 is TGTGCCAGCAGTTTCTTCGACAGGGGGAATGGCTACACCTTC.

V gene TRBV30 combines with J gene TRBJ1-1, with TRBD1 matching over 7 bases. Germline loops: CDR1 GTSNPN, CDR2 SVGIG (reference sequence). The CDR3 has 13 amino acids. With V trimmed by 2 bases and J by 4 bases, 4 bases remained unmatched. CDR3 in DNA: TGTGCCTGGAGTTCAGGGGGATCCACTGAAGCTTTCTTT. Translated, it gives CAWSSGGSTEAFF.

This chain joins TRBV27 and TRBJ1-1; D is unclear. Germline values: CDR1 MNHEY, CDR2 SMNVEV (reference sequence). V was pared by 1 base and J by 4 bases, with 7 bases between. The CDR3 totals 13 residues. The CDR3 DNA reads TGTGCCAGCAGTTTATACGTGAGCACTGAAGCTTTCTTT. The encoded protein is CASSLYVSTEAFF.

The chain uses TRBV4-1 and TRBJ2-1, with D unresolved. V lost 7 bases and J 12 bases, leaving 13 bases between the germline ends. The CDR3 runs 11 residues. Germline loops: CDR1 MGHRA, CDR2 YSYEKL. CDR3 loop: CASTSNRGQFF. CDR3 nucleotides: TGCGCCAGCACCTCCAATAGAGGGCAGTTCTTC.